Sequencing of this T cell receptor (beta chain) was carried out in a study of blood T cells in healthy people across ages. Together with a sample-barcoded 5' primer, a J-beta primer mix was included in a second PCR lasting roughly 6 to 12 cycles. TCRdb independently ran MiXCR on the 5' RACE reads; one entry per CDR3 protein. The sample consists of some 1.5 million distinct CDR3 sequences, 35% to 45% of them appearing once. A few counts support this clonotype. The sequenced sample was blood. This sequence was found in a woman aged 18-29 years in good health.

The CDR3 loop reads CASSSLAGVTEQYF. The CDR3, as DNA: TGTGCCAGCAGTTCCCTAGCGGGGGTAACCGAGCAGTACTTC. The genes are TRBV12-3 or TRBV12-4 and TRBJ2-7; 10 positions agree with TRBD2. With 4 bases clipped from V and 6 bases from J, the junction kept 6 bases outside the gene matches. The CDR3 is made up of 14 amino acids.